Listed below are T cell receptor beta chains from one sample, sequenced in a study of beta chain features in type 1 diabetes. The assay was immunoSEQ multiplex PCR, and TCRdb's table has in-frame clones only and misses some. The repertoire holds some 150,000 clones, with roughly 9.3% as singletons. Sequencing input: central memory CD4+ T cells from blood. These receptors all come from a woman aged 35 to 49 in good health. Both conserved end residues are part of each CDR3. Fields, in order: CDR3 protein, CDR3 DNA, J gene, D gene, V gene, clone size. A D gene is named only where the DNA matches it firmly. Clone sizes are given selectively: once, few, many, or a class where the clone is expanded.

CASSGTVSNQPQHF,TGTGCCAGCAGCGGGACAGTGAGCAATCAGCCCCAGCATTTT,TRBJ1-5,TRBD1,TRBV7-9,few
CASSPQREGGSPLHF,TGTGCCAGCTCACCACAAAGGGAAGGAGGGTCACCCCTCCACTTT,TRBJ1-6,NA,TRBV18,few
CASSLGPPGQGAGEQYF,TGTGCCAGCAGCTTAGGACCGCCGGGACAGGGGGCGGGCGAGCAGTACTTC,TRBJ2-7,TRBD1,TRBV7-9,few
CASSISGGNTEAFF,TGTGCCAGTAGTATTAGTGGCGGGAACACTGAAGCTTTCTTT,TRBJ1-1,NA,TRBV19,NA
CASRIQGTNQAGELFF,TGTGCCAGCCGAATTCAGGGGACAAATCAGGCCGGGGAGCTGTTTTTT,TRBJ2-2,NA,TRBV7-2,few
CASTGTSGGYEQYF,TGTGCCAGCACCGGGACTAGCGGTGGCTACGAGCAGTACTTC,TRBJ2-7,TRBD2,TRBV6-5,few
CASRRLARDTQYF,TGTGCCAGCAGACGACTAGCGAGGGATACGCAGTATTTT,TRBJ2-3,TRBD2,TRBV7-8,NA
CASSHLLKGANEKLFF,TGCGCCAGCAGCCATCTCCTCAAAGGGGCTAATGAAAAACTGTTTTTT,TRBJ1-4,NA,TRBV4-3,few
CASSELTGGVDTQYF,TGTGCCAGCAGCGAGTTGACGGGAGGGGTAGATACGCAGTATTTT,TRBJ2-3,TRBD2,TRBV11-2,few
CASSADRGLGTQYF,TGTGCCAGCAGCGCGGACAGGGGGTTGGGGACCCAGTACTTC,TRBJ2-5,TRBD1,TRBV9,NA
CSVEEWQARNNEQFF,TGCAGCGTTGAAGAATGGCAGGCCCGCAACAATGAGCAGTTCTTC,TRBJ2-1,NA,TRBV29-1,NA
CASSLEARGGYTF,TGCGCCAGCAGCTTGGAAGCCAGGGGGGGCTACACCTTC,TRBJ1-2,TRBD1,TRBV5-1,few
CASSIAGGRDTQYF,TGTGCCAGTAGTATTGCGGGGGGCAGAGATACGCAGTATTTT,TRBJ2-3,TRBD2,TRBV19,NA
CSVEGLDTQYF,TGCAGCGTTGAGGGACTCGACACGCAGTATTTT,TRBJ2-3,NA,TRBV29-1,many
CAIAVNSNTEAFF,TGTGCCATCGCGGTCAACTCGAACACTGAAGCTTTCTTT,TRBJ1-1,NA,TRBV10-3,few
CASSEQGGNQPQHF,TGCGCCAGCAGCGAACAGGGGGGGAATCAGCCCCAGCATTTT,TRBJ1-5,TRBD1,TRBV5-1,few
CASSLIDRTSSYEQYF,TGTGCCAGCAGTTTAATCGACAGAACAAGCTCCTACGAGCAGTACTTC,TRBJ2-7,NA,TRBV28,NA
CSVGDSGAGLTDTQYF,TGCAGCGTTGGGGATTCAGGGGCAGGACTCACAGATACGCAGTATTTT,TRBJ2-3,NA,TRBV29-1,NA
CASRIGQGGGYTF,TGTGCCAGCAGGATTGGACAGGGGGGGGGCTACACCTTC,TRBJ1-2,TRBD1,TRBV6-1,few
CASNRGSYEQYF,TGTGCCAGCAACAGGGGATCCTACGAGCAGTACTTC,TRBJ2-7,TRBD1,TRBV6-6,NA
CASKDSPTSGVTDTQYF,TGTGCCAGTAAAGACTCACCGACTAGCGGGGTTACAGATACGCAGTATTTT,TRBJ2-3,TRBD2,TRBV19,few
CASSQDGTGGRSPLHF,TGCGCCAGCAGCCAAGATGGAACAGGGGGCCGATCACCCCTCCACTTT,TRBJ1-6,TRBD1,TRBV4-3,few
CASSDRFSPLHF,TGTGCCAGCAGTGACCGGTTTTCACCCCTCCACTTT,TRBJ1-6,NA,TRBV6-1,few
CASSPSTGNTEAFF,TGTGCCAGCTCACCATCAACAGGGAACACTGAAGCTTTCTTT,TRBJ1-1,NA,TRBV18,many
CASSEGGRGGETQYF,TGTGCCAGCAGTGAAGGAGGCAGGGGCGGAGAGACCCAGTACTTC,TRBJ2-5,NA,TRBV2,few
CASSPDGDRGIQPQHF,TGCGCCAGCAGTCCGGACGGGGACAGGGGAATCCAGCCCCAGCATTTT,TRBJ1-5,TRBD1,TRBV5-1,few
CASSLGGVSQETQYF,TGTGCCAGCAGCTTGGGGGGGGTGAGCCAAGAGACCCAGTACTTC,TRBJ2-5,NA,TRBV5-4,few
CASSSSSTDTQYF,TGTGCCAGCTCATCCTCTAGCACAGATACGCAGTATTTT,TRBJ2-3,NA,TRBV18,NA
CASSLSGGALEQFF,TGTGCCAGCAGCTTGTCGGGGGGGGCACTTGAGCAGTTCTTC,TRBJ2-1,TRBD2,TRBV5-6,many
CASSLAPRSPLHF,TGTGCCAGCAGCTTAGCCCCGCGTTCACCCCTCCACTTT,TRBJ1-6,NA,TRBV11-2,few
CASRPTGANQPQHF,TGTGCCAGCAGGCCCACAGGGGCCAATCAGCCCCAGCATTTT,TRBJ1-5,TRBD1,TRBV6-5,few